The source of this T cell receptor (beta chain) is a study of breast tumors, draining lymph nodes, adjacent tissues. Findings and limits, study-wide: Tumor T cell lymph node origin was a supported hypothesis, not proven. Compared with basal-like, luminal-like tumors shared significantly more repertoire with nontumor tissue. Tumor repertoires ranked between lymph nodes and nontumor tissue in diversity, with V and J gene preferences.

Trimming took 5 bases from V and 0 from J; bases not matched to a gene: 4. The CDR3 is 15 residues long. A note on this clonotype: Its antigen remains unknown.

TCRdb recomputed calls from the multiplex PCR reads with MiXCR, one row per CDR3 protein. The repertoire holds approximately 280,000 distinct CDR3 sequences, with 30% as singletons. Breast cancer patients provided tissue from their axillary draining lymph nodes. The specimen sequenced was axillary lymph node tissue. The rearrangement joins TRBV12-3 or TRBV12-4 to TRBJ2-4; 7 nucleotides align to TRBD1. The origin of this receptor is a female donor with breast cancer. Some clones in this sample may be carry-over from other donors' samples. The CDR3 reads CASSLGQLAKNIQYF. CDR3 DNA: TGTGCCAGCAGTCTGGGACAGCTAGCCAAAAACATTCAGTACTTC.